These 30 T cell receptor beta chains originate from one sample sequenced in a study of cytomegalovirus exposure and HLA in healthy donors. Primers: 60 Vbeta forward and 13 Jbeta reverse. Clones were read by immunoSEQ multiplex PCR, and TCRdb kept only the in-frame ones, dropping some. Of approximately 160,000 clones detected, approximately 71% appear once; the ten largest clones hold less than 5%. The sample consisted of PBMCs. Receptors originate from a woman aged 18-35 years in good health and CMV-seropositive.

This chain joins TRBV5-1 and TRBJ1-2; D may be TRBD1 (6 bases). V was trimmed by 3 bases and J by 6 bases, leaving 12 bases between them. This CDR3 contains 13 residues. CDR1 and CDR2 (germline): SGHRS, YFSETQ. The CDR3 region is CASSYVRGHGYTF. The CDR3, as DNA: TGCGCCAGCAGCTATGTCAGGGGTCATGGCTACACCTTC.

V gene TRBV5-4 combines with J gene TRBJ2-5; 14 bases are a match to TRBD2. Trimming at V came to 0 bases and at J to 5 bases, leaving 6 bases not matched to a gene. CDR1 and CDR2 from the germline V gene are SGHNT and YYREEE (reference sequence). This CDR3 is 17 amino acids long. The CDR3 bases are TGTGCCAGCAGCTTGGGGGGACTAGCGGGAGTTATGGAGACCCAGTACTTC. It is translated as CASSLGGLAGVMETQYF.

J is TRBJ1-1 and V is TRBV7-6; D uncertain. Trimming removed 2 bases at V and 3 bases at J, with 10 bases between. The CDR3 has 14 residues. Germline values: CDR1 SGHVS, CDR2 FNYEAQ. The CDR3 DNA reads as TGTGCCAGCAGCTTATTATGGCGGGACACTGAAGCTTTCTTT. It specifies CASSLLWRDTEAFF.

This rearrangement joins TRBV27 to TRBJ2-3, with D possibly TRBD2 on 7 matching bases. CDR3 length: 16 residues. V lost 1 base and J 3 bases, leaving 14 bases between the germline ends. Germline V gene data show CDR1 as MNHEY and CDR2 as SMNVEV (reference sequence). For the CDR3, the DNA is TGTGCCAGCAGTTTATTTAGGGGGGGGGCAACAGATACGCAGTATTTT. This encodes CASSLFRGGATDTQYF.

The CDR3 here is CASSVVGLRDTQYF. In nucleotides, the CDR3 is TGTGCCAGCAGCGTAGTTGGGCTCAGAGATACGCAGTATTTT. The chain links TRBV9 to TRBJ2-3; D gene ambiguous. V shed 0 bases and J shed 5 bases, with 10 bases lying between them. Germline V CDR1 and CDR2: SGDLS, YYNGEE. The CDR3 consists of 14 residues.

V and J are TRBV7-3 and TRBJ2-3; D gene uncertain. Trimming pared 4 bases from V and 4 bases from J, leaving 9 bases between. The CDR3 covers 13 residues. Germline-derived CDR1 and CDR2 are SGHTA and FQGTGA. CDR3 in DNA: TGTGCCAGCAGCTCCACGGCGGCAGATACGCAGTATTTT. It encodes CASSSTAADTQYF.

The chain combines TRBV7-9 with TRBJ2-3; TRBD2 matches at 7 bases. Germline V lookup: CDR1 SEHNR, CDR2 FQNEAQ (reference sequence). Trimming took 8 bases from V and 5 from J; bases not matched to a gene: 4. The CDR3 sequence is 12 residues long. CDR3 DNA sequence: TGTGCCAGCGGGGGGGTAGAAGATACGCAGTATTTT. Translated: CASGGVEDTQYF.

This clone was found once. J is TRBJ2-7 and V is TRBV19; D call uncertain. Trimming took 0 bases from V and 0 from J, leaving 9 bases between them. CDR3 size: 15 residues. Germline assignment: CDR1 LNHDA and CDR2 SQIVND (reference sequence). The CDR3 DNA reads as TGTGCCAGTAGTATAGAGGCGGTCCCCTCCTACGAGCAGTACTTC. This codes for CASSIEAVPSYEQYF. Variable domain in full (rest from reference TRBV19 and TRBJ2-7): DGGITQSPKYLFRKEGQNVTLSCEQNLNHDAMYWYRQDPGQGLRLIYYSQIVNDFQKGDIAEGYSVSREKKESFPLTVTSAQKNPTAFYLCASSIEAVPSYEQYFGPGTRLTVT.

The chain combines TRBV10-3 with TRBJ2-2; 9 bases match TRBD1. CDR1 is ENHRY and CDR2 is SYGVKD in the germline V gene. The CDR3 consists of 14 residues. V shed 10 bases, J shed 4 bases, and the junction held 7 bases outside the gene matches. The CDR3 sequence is CATKTGGGTGELFF. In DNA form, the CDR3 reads TGTGCCACGAAAACAGGGGGCGGCACCGGGGAGCTGTTTTTT.

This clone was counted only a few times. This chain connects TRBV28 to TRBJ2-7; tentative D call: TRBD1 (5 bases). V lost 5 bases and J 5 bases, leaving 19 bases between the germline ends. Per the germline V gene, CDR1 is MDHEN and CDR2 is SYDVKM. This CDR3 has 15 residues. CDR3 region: CASSLMKGILNEQYF. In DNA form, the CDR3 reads TGTGCCAGCAGTCTGATGAAGGGGATCTTAAACGAGCAGTACTTC.

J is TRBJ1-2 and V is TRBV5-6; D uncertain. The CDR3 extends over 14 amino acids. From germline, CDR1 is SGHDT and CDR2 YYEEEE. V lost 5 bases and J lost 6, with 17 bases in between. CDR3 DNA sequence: TGTGCCAGCAGAGAGGCCGGCGGTCTTCATGGCTACACCTTC. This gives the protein CASREAGGLHGYTF.

The CDR3, as DNA: TGCAGCGTATCCCACTCGCCCGAGCAGTACTTC. It yields the protein CSVSHSPEQYF. V gene TRBV20-1 combines with J gene TRBJ2-7; D remains ambiguous. Germline CDR1 and CDR2: DFQATT and SNEGSKA (reference sequence). The CDR3 length is 11 residues.

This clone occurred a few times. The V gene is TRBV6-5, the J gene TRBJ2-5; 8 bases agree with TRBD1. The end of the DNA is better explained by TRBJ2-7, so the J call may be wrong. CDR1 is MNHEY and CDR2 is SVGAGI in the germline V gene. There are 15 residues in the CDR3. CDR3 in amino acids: CASRHGTGGRYEQYF. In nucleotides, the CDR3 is TGTGCCAGCAGGCACGGAACAGGGGGTCGGTACGAGCAGTACTTC.

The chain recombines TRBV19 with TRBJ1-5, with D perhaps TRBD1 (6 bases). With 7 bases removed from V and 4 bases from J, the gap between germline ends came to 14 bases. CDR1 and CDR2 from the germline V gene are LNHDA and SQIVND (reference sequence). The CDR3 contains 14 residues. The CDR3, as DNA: TGTGCCAGTAATGACAGGTTGAGTAATCAGCCCCAGCATTTT. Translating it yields CASNDRLSNQPQHF.

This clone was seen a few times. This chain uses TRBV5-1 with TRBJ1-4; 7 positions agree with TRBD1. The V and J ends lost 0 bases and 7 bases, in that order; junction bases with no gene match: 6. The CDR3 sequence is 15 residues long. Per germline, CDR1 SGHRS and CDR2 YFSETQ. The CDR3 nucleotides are TGCGCCAGCAGCTTGGACTCAGGGGACAGTGAAAAACTGTTTTTT. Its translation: CASSLDSGDSEKLFF.

This CDR3 reads CASSPTGTGLRQPQHF. DNA for the CDR3: TGCGCCAGCAGTCCCACCGGGACAGGACTACGTCAGCCCCAGCATTTT. This chain joins TRBV4-3 and TRBJ1-5; 8 bases align to TRBD1. V gave up 6 bases and J gave up 6 bases; unmatched junction bases: 13. The CDR3 spans 16 residues. The V gene's germline CDR1 is LGHNA and CDR2 YSLEER.

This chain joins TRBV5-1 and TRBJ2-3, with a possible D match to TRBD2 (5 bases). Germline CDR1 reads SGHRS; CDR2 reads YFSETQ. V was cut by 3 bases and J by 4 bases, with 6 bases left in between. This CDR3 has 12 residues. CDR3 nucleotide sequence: TGCGCCAGCAGCTCGGAGGCAGATACGCAGTATTTT. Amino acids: CASSSEADTQYF.

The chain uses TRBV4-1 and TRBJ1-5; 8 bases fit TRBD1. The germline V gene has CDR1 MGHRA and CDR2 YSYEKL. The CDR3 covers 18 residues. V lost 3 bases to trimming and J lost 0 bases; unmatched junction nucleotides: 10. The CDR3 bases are TGCGCCAGCAGCCACAGGGACAGGTCTGACTATAGCAATCAGCCCCAGCATTTT. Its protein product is CASSHRDRSDYSNQPQHF.

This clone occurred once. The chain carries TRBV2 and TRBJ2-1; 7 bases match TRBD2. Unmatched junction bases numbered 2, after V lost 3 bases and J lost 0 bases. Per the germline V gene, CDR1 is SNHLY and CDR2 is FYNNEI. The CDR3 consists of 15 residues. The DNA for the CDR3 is TGTGCCAGCAGTGATTGGACTAGCTCCTACAATGAGCAGTTCTTC. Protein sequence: CASSDWTSSYNEQFF. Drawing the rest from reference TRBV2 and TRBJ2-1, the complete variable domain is EPEVTQTPSHQVTQMGQEVILRCVPISNHLYFYWYRQILGQKVEFLVSFYNNEISEKSEIFDDQFSVERPDGSNFTLKIRSTKLEDSAMYFCASSDWTSSYNEQFFGPGTRLTVL.

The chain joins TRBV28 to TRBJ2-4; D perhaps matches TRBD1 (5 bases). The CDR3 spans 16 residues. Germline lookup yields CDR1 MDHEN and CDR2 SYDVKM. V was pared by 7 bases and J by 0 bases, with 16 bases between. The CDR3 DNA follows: TGTGCCAGCACCACGTCGACAGCCCTAGCCAAAAACATTCAGTACTTC. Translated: CASTTSTALAKNIQYF.

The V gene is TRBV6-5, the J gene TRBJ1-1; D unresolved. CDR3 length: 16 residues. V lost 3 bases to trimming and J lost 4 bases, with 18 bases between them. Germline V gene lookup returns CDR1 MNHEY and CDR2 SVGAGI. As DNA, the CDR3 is TGTGCCAGCAGTTATAGACTCCACGGAGGGAGCACTGAAGCTTTCTTT. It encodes CASSYRLHGGSTEAFF.

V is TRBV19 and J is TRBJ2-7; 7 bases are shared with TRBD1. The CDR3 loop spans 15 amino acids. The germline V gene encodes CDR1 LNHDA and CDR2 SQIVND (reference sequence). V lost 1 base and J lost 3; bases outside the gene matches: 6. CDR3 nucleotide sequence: TGTGCCAGTAGTATAGGACAGGGCATACTCTACGAGCAGTACTTC. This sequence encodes CASSIGQGILYEQYF.

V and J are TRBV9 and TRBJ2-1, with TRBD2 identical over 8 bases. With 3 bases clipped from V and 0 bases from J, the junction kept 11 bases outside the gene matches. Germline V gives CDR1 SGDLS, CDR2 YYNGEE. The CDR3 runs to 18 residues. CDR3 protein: CASSAPRSGGSSYNEQFF. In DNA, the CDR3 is TGTGCCAGCAGCGCTCCCCGGTCGGGGGGGAGCTCCTACAATGAGCAGTTCTTC.

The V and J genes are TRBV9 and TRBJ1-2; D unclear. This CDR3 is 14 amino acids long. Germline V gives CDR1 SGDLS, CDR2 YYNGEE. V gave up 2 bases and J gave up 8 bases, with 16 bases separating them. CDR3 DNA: TGTGCCAGCAGCGTGAATATTGAGGCCGAGGGCTACACCTTC. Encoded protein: CASSVNIEAEGYTF.

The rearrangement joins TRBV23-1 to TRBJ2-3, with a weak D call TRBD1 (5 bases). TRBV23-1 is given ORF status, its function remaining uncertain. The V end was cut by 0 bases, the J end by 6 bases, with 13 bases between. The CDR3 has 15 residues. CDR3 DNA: TGCGCCAGCAGTCAATCATTCCAGGGCTACGATACGCAGTATTTT. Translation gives CASSQSFQGYDTQYF.

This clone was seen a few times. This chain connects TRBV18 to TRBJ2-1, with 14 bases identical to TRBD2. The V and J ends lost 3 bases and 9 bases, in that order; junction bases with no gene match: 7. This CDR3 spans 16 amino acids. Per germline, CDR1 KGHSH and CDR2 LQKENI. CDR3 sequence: CASSPPGLAGEGEQFF. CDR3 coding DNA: TGTGCCAGCTCACCTCCGGGACTAGCGGGGGAGGGTGAGCAGTTCTTC. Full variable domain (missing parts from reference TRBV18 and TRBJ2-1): NAGVMQNPRHLVRRRGQEARLRCSPMKGHSHVYWYRQLPEEGLKFMVYLQKENIIDESGMPKERFSAEFPKEGPSILRIQQVVRGDSAAYFCASSPPGLAGEGEQFFGPGTRLTVL.

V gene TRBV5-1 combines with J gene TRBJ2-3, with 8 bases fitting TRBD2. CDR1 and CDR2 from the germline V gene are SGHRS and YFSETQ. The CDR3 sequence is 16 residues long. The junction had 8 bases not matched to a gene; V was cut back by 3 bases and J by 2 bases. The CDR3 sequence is CASSSGTSFVTDTQYF. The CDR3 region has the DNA TGCGCCAGCAGCTCGGGGACTAGTTTTGTCACAGATACGCAGTATTTT. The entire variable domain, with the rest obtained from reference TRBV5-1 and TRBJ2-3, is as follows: KAGVTQTPRYLIKTRGQQVTLSCSPISGHRSVSWYQQTPGQGLQFLFEYFSETQRNKGNFPGRFSGRQFSNSRSEMNVSTLELGDSALYLCASSSGTSFVTDTQYFGPGTRLTVL.

In DNA, the CDR3 is TGTGCCAGCAGCTTAAAGGGGACAGATACGCAGTATTTT. It codes for CASSLKGTDTQYF. The V and J genes are TRBV7-3 and TRBJ2-3; D might be TRBD1 (5 bases). The germline V gene encodes CDR1 SGHTA and CDR2 FQGTGA. This CDR3 is built from 13 residues. V was shortened by 1 base and J by 3 bases, with 5 bases between the two germline ends.

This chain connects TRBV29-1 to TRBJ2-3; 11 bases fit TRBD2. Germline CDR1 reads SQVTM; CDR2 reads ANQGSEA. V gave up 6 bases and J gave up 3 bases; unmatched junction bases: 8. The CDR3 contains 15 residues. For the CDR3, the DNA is TGCAGCGTGACTAGCGGGGAAGGTATGACAGATACGCAGTATTTT. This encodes CSVTSGEGMTDTQYF.

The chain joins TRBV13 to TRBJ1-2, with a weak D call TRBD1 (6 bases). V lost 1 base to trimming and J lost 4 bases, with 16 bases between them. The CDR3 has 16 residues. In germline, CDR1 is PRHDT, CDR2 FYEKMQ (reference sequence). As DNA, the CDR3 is TGTGCCAGCAGCTTAGATTCTACGGGGGGCTTCTATGGCTACACCTTC. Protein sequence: CASSLDSTGGFYGYTF.